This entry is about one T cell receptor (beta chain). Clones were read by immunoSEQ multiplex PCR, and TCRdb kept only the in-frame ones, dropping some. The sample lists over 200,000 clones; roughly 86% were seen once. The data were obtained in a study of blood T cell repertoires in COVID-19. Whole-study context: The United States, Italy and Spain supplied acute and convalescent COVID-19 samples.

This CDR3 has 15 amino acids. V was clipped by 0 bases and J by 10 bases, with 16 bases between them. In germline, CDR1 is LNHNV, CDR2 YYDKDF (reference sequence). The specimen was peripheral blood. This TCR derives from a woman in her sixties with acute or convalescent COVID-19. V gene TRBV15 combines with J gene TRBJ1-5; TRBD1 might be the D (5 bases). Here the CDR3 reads CATSRDSWGGGPQHF. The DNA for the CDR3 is TGTGCCACCAGCAGAGATAGTTGGGGGGGAGGTCCCCAGCATTTT.